This entry lists 14 T cell receptor beta chains sequenced from one sample in a study of Graves' ophthalmopathy and Graves' hyperthyroidism. Amplification of TCR beta CDR3 regions used RNA transcripts. RT-PCR with HTBI primers came first, then second-round multiplex PCR. TCRdb re-called the multiplex PCR reads through MiXCR, storing one row per CDR3 protein. Here the sample spans 350,000 or so distinct CDR3 sequences, 15% to 20% being singletons. The sample was peripheral blood. Receptors originate from an adult man with Graves' ophthalmopathy.

As concerns this clonotype: A junction boundary mismatches the germline segment, possibly from a read error. V gene TRBV7-2 combines with J gene TRBJ2-7; D perhaps matches TRBD2 (6 bases). Germline V gene sequence: CDR1 SGHTA, CDR2 FQGNSA. CDR3 size: 9 residues. CDR3 sequence (DNA): TGTGCCAGCAGCTTAGACGGGGGCTTC. Its protein is CASSLDGGF.

This clonotype has at least ten counts. V is TRBV9 and J is TRBJ2-2; D ambiguous. This CDR3 region has 14 residues. CDR1 is SGDLS, CDR2 YYNGEE, per germline. Trimming shortened V by 4 bases and J by 3 bases, and 10 bases separated the two germline ends. The CDR3 DNA sequence: TGTGCCAGCAGCCCCCGGTCTGACACCGGGGAGCTGTTTTTT. Translation: CASSPRSDTGELFF. Filled out from reference TRBV9 and TRBJ2-2, the complete variable domain reads DSGVTQTPKHLITATGQRVTLRCSPRSGDLSVYWYQQSLDQGLQFLIQYYNGEERAKGNILERFSAQQFPDLHSELNLSSLELGDSALYFCASSPRSDTGELFFGEGSRLTVL.

The chain uses TRBV6-1 and TRBJ2-7; D may be TRBD1 or TRBD2 (7 bases each). The CDR3 length is 15 residues. Trimming took off 2 bases at V and 4 bases at J, with 15 bases between the two ends. Germline V CDR1 and CDR2: MNHNS, SASEGT. CDR3 DNA: TGTGCCAGCAGTGAACTCAGGGGGGGGTTATACGAGCAGTACTTC. Residues: CASSELRGGLYEQYF.

Ten or more counts support this clonotype. V is TRBV27 and J is TRBJ1-2; no reliable D call. Germline lookup yields CDR1 MNHEY and CDR2 SMNVEV (reference sequence). V lost 2 bases and J 4 bases, leaving 11 bases between the germline ends. This CDR3 region has 14 residues. The CDR3 sequence: CASSLRSAGYGYTF. The CDR3 coding sequence is TGTGCCAGCAGTTTACGCAGCGCCGGCTATGGCTACACCTTC.

This clonotype was counted only a few times. The CDR3 DNA is TGCGCCAGCAGCCCCAAGACTAGCGGGATGCGTCAGTACTTC. Residues: CASSPKTSGMRQYF. This chain uses TRBV4-1 with TRBJ2-7; TRBD2 aligns across 11 bases. Germline-derived CDR1 and CDR2 are MGHRA and YSYEKL. CDR3 length equals 14 residues. Trimming cost V 4 bases and J 10 bases; bases outside gene matches: 9.

The rearrangement uses TRBV12-3 or TRBV12-4 and TRBJ1-1; D unresolved. The CDR3 totals 14 residues. With 5 bases removed from V and 7 bases from J, the gap between germline ends came to 17 bases. CDR3 nucleotide sequence: TGTGCCAGCAGTCTGAGAGGTATTGGCAGTGAAGCTTTCTTT. Translated: CASSLRGIGSEAFF.

Many counts were recorded for this clonotype. This CDR3 is CASSFPGSPAQYF. The CDR3 coding sequence is TGTGCCAGCAGCTTTCCAGGGTCTCCGGCCCAGTACTTC. The chain couples TRBV7-3 to TRBJ2-5, with D possibly matching TRBD1 (5 bases). The germline V and J ends were trimmed by 3 bases and 9 bases, with 14 bases remaining between them. Germline CDR1 is SGHTA and CDR2 is FQGTGA. The CDR3 consists of 13 residues.

This clonotype was found many times. The V gene is TRBV10-3, the J gene TRBJ1-1, with TRBD1 as a possible D gene (5 bases). V lost 8 bases, J lost 5 bases, and 12 bases lay in between. Germline-derived CDR1 and CDR2 are ENHRY and SYGVKD. The CDR3 totals 12 residues. DNA for the CDR3: TGTGCCATCGGGACTAGGAATACTGAAGCTTTCTTT. Translated, it gives CAIGTRNTEAFF.

A note on this clonotype: One base away lies a much larger clone, so this may be a sequencing read error. The rearrangement joins TRBV19 to TRBJ2-7; TRBD1 matches at 7 bases. Germline lookup yields CDR1 LNHDA and CDR2 SQIVND (reference sequence). This CDR3 is 14 amino acids long. With V trimmed by 5 bases and J by 6 bases, 10 bases remained unmatched. The CDR3 DNA reads as TGTGCCAGTAGTGTCTACAGGGGCCCCTGCGAGCAGTACTTC. It translates to CASSVYRGPCEQYF.

V and J are TRBV7-8 and TRBJ2-7; D gene uncertain. CDR1 and CDR2 from the germline V gene are SGHVS and FQNEAQ. This CDR3 is built from 13 residues. With 3 bases removed from V and 0 bases from J, the gap between germline ends came to 6 bases. CDR3 bases: TGTGCCAGCAGCTTCTATTTCTCCTACGAGCAGTACTTC. Its translation is CASSFYFSYEQYF.

V is TRBV28 and J is TRBJ2-4, with D perhaps TRBD1 or TRBD2 (5 bases each). Germline-derived CDR1 and CDR2 are MDHEN and SYDVKM. The CDR3 consists of 12 residues. Trimming took off 6 bases at V and 6 bases at J, with 9 bases between the two ends. CDR3 protein: CASSLGTNIQYF. DNA of the CDR3: TGTGCCAGCAGCCTTGGGACAAACATTCAGTACTTC. Filled out from reference TRBV28 and TRBJ2-4, the complete variable domain reads DVKVTQSSRYLVKRTGEKVFLECVQDMDHENMFWYRQDPGLGLRLIYFSYDVKMKEKGDIPEGYSVSREKKERFSLILESASTNQTSMYLCASSLGTNIQYFGAGTRLSVL.

The gene calls are TRBV30 and TRBJ2-5; D unresolved. This CDR3 contains 13 residues. Germline CDR1 GTSNPN, CDR2 SVGIG (reference sequence). Trimming left V 0 bases short and J 2 bases short, with 7 bases between. The chain's CDR3 is CAWSVRPQETQYF. The CDR3 region has the DNA TGTGCCTGGAGTGTACGGCCTCAAGAGACCCAGTACTTC.

This clonotype has a count of ten or more. This chain connects TRBV6-5 to TRBJ1-6; a possible D gene is TRBD1 (5 bases). Germline assignment: CDR1 MNHEY and CDR2 SVGAGI. The CDR3 runs 14 residues. V was trimmed by 0 bases and J by 10 bases, leaving 10 bases between them. The CDR3 coding sequence is TGTGCCAGCAGTTACTCGCAGGGATCCTCACCCCTCCACTTT. Amino acids: CASSYSQGSSPLHF.

This chain uses TRBV28 with TRBJ2-7; TRBD2 aligns across 9 bases. Germline trimming cut 2 bases from V and 6 bases from J; bases unmatched to any gene: 2. The germline V gene has CDR1 MDHEN and CDR2 SYDVKM. CDR3 length equals 13 residues. The CDR3 loop is CASSLELAGEQYF. In DNA, the CDR3 is TGTGCCAGCAGTTTAGAACTAGCGGGCGAGCAGTACTTC.